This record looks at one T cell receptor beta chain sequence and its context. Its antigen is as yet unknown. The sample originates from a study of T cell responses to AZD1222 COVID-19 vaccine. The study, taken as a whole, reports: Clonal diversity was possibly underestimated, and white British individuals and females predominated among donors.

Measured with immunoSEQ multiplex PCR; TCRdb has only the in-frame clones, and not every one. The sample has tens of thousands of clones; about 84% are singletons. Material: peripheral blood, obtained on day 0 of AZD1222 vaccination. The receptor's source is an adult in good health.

CDR3 in amino acids: CASSFLDSTDTQYF. The DNA for the CDR3 is TGTGCCAGCAGCTTTTTGGACAGCACAGATACGCAGTATTTT. The J gene is TRBJ2-3, the V gene TRBV5-6, with D hard to call. This CDR3 is 14 amino acids long. Germline loops: CDR1 SGHDT, CDR2 YYEEEE. Trimming stripped 2 bases from V and 0 bases from J, with 7 bases between.